The 24 T cell receptor beta chains in this list originate from one sample, sequenced in a study of cytomegalovirus exposure and HLA in healthy donors. A multiplex PCR was run with 60 Vbeta primers and 13 Jbeta primers. The protocol was immunoSEQ multiplex PCR, while the TCRdb copy is restricted to in-frame clones and leaves out a portion. The sample includes 100,000 to 150,000 clones, 60% to 85% seen only once; the top ten take 1.2%. The sample was PBMCs. All receptors come from a female donor in good health and CMV-seronegative.

This clone was seen a single time. The chain joins TRBV30 to TRBJ2-2; tentative D call: TRBD1 (6 bases). The germline gives CDR1 GTSNPN, CDR2 SVGIG (reference sequence). The V and J ends lost 2 bases and 8 bases respectively, with 12 bases between them. CDR3 length: 13 amino acids. CDR3 amino acids: CAWSIRTEGELFF. DNA for the CDR3: TGTGCCTGGAGTATCCGGACAGAAGGGGAGCTGTTTTTT.

The chain links TRBV7-7 to TRBJ2-5, with D perhaps TRBD2 (7 bases). Germline V gene lookup returns CDR1 SSHAT and CDR2 FNYEAQ (reference sequence). The ends were cut back, 0 bases at V and 5 bases at J, with 13 bases in the middle. CDR3 size: 15 residues. The CDR3 sequence: CASSLARGGGETQYF. Written as DNA, the CDR3 is TGTGCCAGCAGCTTAGCGCGGGGAGGGGGGGAGACCCAGTACTTC.

Of note for this clone: The junction departs from the called germline gene at one end, perhaps through a read error. CDR3 in DNA: TGTGCCAGCAGTTTATGGGGGACTGGGGCCAACGGCCTGACTTTC. Residues: CASSLWGTGANGLTF. The V and J genes are TRBV27 and TRBJ2-6; perhaps TRBD2 as D (6 bases). CDR1 is MNHEY, CDR2 SMNVEV, per germline (reference sequence). The CDR3 has 15 amino acids.

The chain is built from TRBV19 and TRBJ2-7; tentative D call: TRBD1 (5 bases). The CDR3 sequence is 14 residues long. Trimming removed 3 bases at V and 4 bases at J, with 13 bases between. CDR1 and CDR2 (germline): LNHDA, SQIVND (reference sequence). The CDR3 protein is CASSMGRAPYEQYF. CDR3 nucleotide sequence: TGTGCCAGTAGTATGGGCAGGGCCCCTTACGAGCAGTACTTC.

The genes are TRBV5-1 and TRBJ2-1, with 13 nucleotides matching TRBD2. Losses at the gene ends were 10 bases for V and 8 bases for J; bases not matched to a gene: 6. The CDR3 is made up of 13 amino acids. The germline gives CDR1 SGHRS, CDR2 YFSETQ. The CDR3 DNA follows: TGCGCCCGCGGACTAGCGGGGGAGGATGAGCAGTTCTTC. Its protein is CARGLAGEDEQFF.

The table lists this clone with a count of one. This sequence joins TRBV19 and TRBJ2-7, with TRBD1 as a possible D gene (6 bases). CDR1 LNHDA and CDR2 SQIVND come from the germline V gene (reference sequence). The CDR3 has 15 residues. Trimming left V 5 bases short and J 0 bases short, with 14 bases between. The CDR3 DNA follows: TGTGCCAGTAGTCCCCAGGGGAAAAGCTCCTACGAGCAGTACTTC. It is translated as CASSPQGKSSYEQYF. The full variable domain, rest sourced from reference TRBV19 and TRBJ2-7, is DGGITQSPKYLFRKEGQNVTLSCEQNLNHDAMYWYRQDPGQGLRLIYYSQIVNDFQKGDIAEGYSVSREKKESFPLTVTSAQKNPTAFYLCASSPQGKSSYEQYFGPGTRLTVT.

The chain couples TRBV6-6 to TRBJ1-5; 9 bases match TRBD1. V dropped 2 bases and J dropped 0; count of bases not matched to a gene: 2. The CDR3 is 16 amino acids. From germline, CDR1 is MNHNY and CDR2 SVGAGI (reference sequence). In nucleotides, the CDR3 is TGTGCCAGCAGTTACAGGGACAGGGCTAGCAATCAGCCCCAGCATTTT. It yields the protein CASSYRDRASNQPQHF.

The sample holds one count of this clone. This sequence joins TRBV14 and TRBJ2-5; 11 bases match TRBD2. The CDR3 consists of 15 residues. V shed 5 bases, J shed 4 bases, and the junction held 6 bases outside the gene matches. Germline V gene sequence: CDR1 SGHDN, CDR2 FVKESK. DNA for the CDR3: TGTGCCAGCAGCTCCAGGACTAGCGGGTTAGAGACCCAGTACTTC. Its protein is CASSSRTSGLETQYF.

V is TRBV28 and J is TRBJ1-3, with 7 bases that match TRBD1. J was trimmed by 2 bases and V by 5 bases; bases with no gene match: 6. The CDR3 has 15 residues. CDR1 and CDR2 (germline): MDHEN, SYDVKM. This CDR3 reads CASSPGGVAGNTIYF. CDR3 nucleotides: TGTGCCAGCAGTCCAGGGGGTGTAGCTGGAAACACCATATATTTT.

This chain links TRBV29-1 with TRBJ2-7; 11 bases fit TRBD1. CDR3 length equals 16 residues. J gave up 4 bases and V 2 bases, and 10 bases lay outside the gene matches. Germline lookup yields CDR1 SQVTM and CDR2 ANQGSEA. The CDR3 DNA reads TGCAGCGTTGAACAGCCCGGGACAGGGGGTGGGTACGAGCAGTACTTC. Encoded protein: CSVEQPGTGGGYEQYF.

This rearrangement joins TRBV6-5 to TRBJ1-3; D is unresolved. The CDR3 loop spans 15 amino acids. In germline, CDR1 is MNHEY, CDR2 SVGAGI. V was clipped by 2 bases and J by 2 bases, with 10 bases between them. Written as DNA, the CDR3 is TGTGCCAGCAGTTACGCCCTAAACCCTGGAAACACCATATATTTT. It yields the protein CASSYALNPGNTIYF.

The V and J genes are TRBV5-4 and TRBJ2-3; a possible D gene is TRBD2 (7 bases). The V and J ends lost 0 bases and 5 bases respectively, with 10 bases between them. The CDR3 contains 14 residues. Germline CDR1 SGHNT, CDR2 YYREEE (reference sequence). DNA of the CDR3: TGTGCCAGCAGCTTGGGCGGGGGCTTAGATACGCAGTATTTT. Protein sequence: CASSLGGGLDTQYF.

V is TRBV7-8 and J is TRBJ1-1; D is uncertain. Germline CDR1 reads SGHVS; CDR2 reads FQNEAQ. This CDR3 region has 16 residues. V was pared by 1 base and J by 9 bases, with 21 bases between. CDR3 in DNA: TGTGCCAGCAGCTTAGGATTCGGAGAGTGGGAGGTGAAAGCTTTCTTT. It translates to CASSLGFGEWEVKAFF.

CDR3 nucleotides: TGTGCCAGCAGCGACAGGACTAGCTTCGGCGAGACCCAGTACTTC. It yields the protein CASSDRTSFGETQYF. The chain carries TRBV9 and TRBJ2-5; TRBD2 aligns across 8 bases. CDR1 and CDR2 (germline): SGDLS, YYNGEE. The ends lost 3 bases at V and 5 bases at J; junction bases unmatched: 9. This CDR3 spans 15 amino acids.

J is TRBJ1-2 and V is TRBV19, with D perhaps TRBD1 (5 bases). The length of the CDR3 is 14 residues. CDR1 and CDR2 (germline): LNHDA, SQIVND (reference sequence). V was shortened by 6 bases and J by 0 bases, with 11 bases between the two germline ends. CDR3 sequence (DNA): TGTGCCAGTAGGCCAGGGTCGGCTAACTATGGCTACACCTTC. This translates into CASRPGSANYGYTF.

This rearrangement joins TRBV19 to TRBJ2-7, with D unclear. Trimming took off 6 bases at V and 5 bases at J, with 14 bases between the two ends. This CDR3 comprises 13 residues. CDR1 LNHDA and CDR2 SQIVND come from the germline V gene (reference sequence). The CDR3 is CASSLSWSDEQYF. CDR3 nucleotides: TGTGCCAGTAGCTTGTCGTGGAGCGACGAGCAGTACTTC.

The chain joins TRBV19 to TRBJ2-7; the match to TRBD1 covers 8 bases. CDR3 length: 16 amino acids. Germline V gene sequence: CDR1 LNHDA, CDR2 SQIVND (reference sequence). V lost 5 bases and J lost 2; bases outside the gene matches: 11. CDR3 amino acids: CASSGQGTTRTYEQYF. DNA of the CDR3: TGTGCCAGTAGTGGACAGGGTACGACGAGGACCTACGAGCAGTACTTC.

The rearrangement uses TRBV5-4 and TRBJ1-1; possibly TRBD1 for D (6 bases). Trimming cost V 3 bases and J 0 bases, with 15 bases left between them. Germline-derived CDR1 and CDR2 are SGHNT and YYREEE (reference sequence). CDR3 length: 16 amino acids. CDR3 sequence reads: CASSSLKTGLNTEAFF. DNA for the CDR3: TGTGCCAGCAGCTCCCTGAAAACAGGGTTGAACACTGAAGCTTTCTTT. Drawing the rest from reference TRBV5-4 and TRBJ1-1, the complete variable domain is ETGVTQSPTHLIKTRGQQVTLRCSSQSGHNTVSWYQQALGQGPQFIFQYYREEENGRGNFPPRFSGLQFPNYSSELNVNALELDDSALYLCASSSLKTGLNTEAFFGQGTRLTVV.

This clone was detected only a few times. This rearrangement joins TRBV7-2 to TRBJ2-1; TRBD2 matches 8 bases. In germline, CDR1 is SGHTA, CDR2 FQGNSA. J gave up 6 bases and V 5 bases, and 9 bases lay outside the gene matches. The length of the CDR3 is 15 residues. Here the CDR3 reads CASSPFREGRNEQFF. Here the CDR3 DNA reads TGTGCCAGCAGCCCCTTCCGGGAGGGCCGCAATGAGCAGTTCTTC.

CDR3 amino acids: CASSLESQNTIYF. The CDR3 nucleotides read TGTGCCAGCAGCTTGGAATCCCAAAACACCATATATTTT. V usage is TRBV5-5 and J usage is TRBJ1-3; D call uncertain. This CDR3 has 13 amino acids. Germline CDR1 SGHKS, CDR2 YYEKEE (reference sequence). V was trimmed by 0 bases and J by 6 bases, leaving 7 bases between them.

The chain is built from TRBV5-6 and TRBJ2-1; 7 bases align to TRBD2. The CDR3 runs to 15 residues. Germline lookup yields CDR1 SGHDT and CDR2 YYEEEE. V gave up 7 bases and J gave up 2 bases; unmatched junction bases: 9. CDR3 nucleotides: TGTGCCAGCCGGAACCCTAGCGGACCCTACAATGAGCAGTTCTTC. It encodes CASRNPSGPYNEQFF.

This clone was recorded once. This chain links TRBV14 with TRBJ1-5; 9 bases agree with TRBD1. The CDR3 runs 15 residues. Germline assignment: CDR1 SGHDN and CDR2 FVKESK. CDR3 sequence (DNA): TGTGAAACGCGGGGAGGGACAGGGAATAATCAGCCCCAGCATTTT. Its protein product is CETRGGTGNNQPQHF.

This sequence joins TRBV5-1 and TRBJ1-3; D remains ambiguous. The CDR3 is made up of 15 amino acids. Looked up from germline, CDR1 is SGHRS and CDR2 is YFSETQ. Trimming pared 0 bases from V and 7 bases from J, leaving 14 bases between. The CDR3 sequence: CASSLAQRAPNTIYF. The CDR3 DNA follows: TGCGCCAGCAGCTTGGCCCAGAGGGCGCCGAACACCATATATTTT.

The V call is TRBV18, the J call TRBJ1-2; tentatively, D is TRBD1 (6 bases). Germline lookup yields CDR1 KGHSH and CDR2 LQKENI. Between the trimmed V and J ends, which lost 3 bases and 5 bases, there was a span of 16 bases. The CDR3 runs to 15 residues. CDR3 loop: CASSPRLGRGYGYTF. The CDR3, as DNA: TGTGCCAGCTCACCGCGGTTGGGCAGGGGATATGGCTACACCTTC.